This T cell receptor (beta chain) came from a study of early T cells in non-severe SARS-CoV-2 infection. Across the whole study: Sequencing input comprised bulk RNA from unsorted whole blood; chain pairing was not available.

Between the trimmed V and J ends, which lost 0 bases and 7 bases, there was a span of 13 bases. CDR1 DFQATT and CDR2 SNEGSKA come from the germline V gene (reference sequence). The CDR3 consists of 14 residues. TCRdb independently ran MiXCR on the 5' RACE reads; one entry per CDR3 protein. The sample yields 69,000 or so distinct CDR3 sequences, under 9.5% seen once. The table lists this clonotype with a few counts. The sequence derives from an adult who was a healthcare worker with PCR-confirmed SARS-CoV-2 infection or an uninfected control (not recorded which). The sample consisted of whole blood. This chain links TRBV20-1 with TRBJ1-3; possibly TRBD1 for D (6 bases). The DNA of the CDR3 is TGCAGTGCTAGAGATCCACAGGGTGGGAACACCATATATTTT. Protein product: CSARDPQGGNTIYF.